One sample yielded the 18 T cell receptor beta chains listed below, sequenced in a study of sequential checkpoint blockade in melanoma. Sequencing was performed with immunoSEQ multiplex PCR; in TCRdb, only in-frame clones are kept and a portion is missing. In the table there are around 800 clones, 27% of which are singletons. Treatment noted: randomized to nivolumab then ipilimumab (arm A) or the reverse (arm B). The sequenced sample was tumor tissue (inferred from file names), obtained from a patient given nivolumab and ipilimumab in sequence. All receptors derive from a human donor with melanoma.

The chain combines TRBV30 with TRBJ2-3; D is undetermined. Germline loops: CDR1 GTSNPN, CDR2 SVGIG (reference sequence). The V gene lost 1 base and the J gene lost 4 bases, with 21 bases spanning the gap. The CDR3 is 17 amino acids. This CDR3 is CAWSDYSGHAAPDTQYF. In nucleotides, the CDR3 is TGTGCCTGGAGTGACTATTCGGGCCACGCGGCCCCAGATACGCAGTATTTT.

This clone was seen only a few times. This sequence joins TRBV5-1 and TRBJ1-3; tentatively, D is TRBD1 (5 bases). The CDR3 totals 14 residues. V was clipped by 4 bases and J by 0 bases, with 8 bases between them. CDR1 is SGHRS and CDR2 is YFSETQ in the germline V gene. The CDR3 loop reads CASSPQVSGNTIYF. Written as DNA, the CDR3 is TGCGCCAGCAGCCCACAGGTCTCTGGAAACACCATATATTTT. Variable domain in full (rest from reference TRBV5-1 and TRBJ1-3): KAGVTQTPRYLIKTRGQQVTLSCSPISGHRSVSWYQQTPGQGLQFLFEYFSETQRNKGNFPGRFSGRQFSNSRSEMNVSTLELGDSALYLCASSPQVSGNTIYFGEGSWLTVV.

This clone was seen a few times. The CDR3 nucleotides are TGTGCCAGCAGTGCGCAGGGGGCATCGTATCAGCCCCAGCATTTT. Translated: CASSAQGASYQPQHF. The rearrangement uses TRBV6-8 and TRBJ1-5; 8 bases agree with TRBD1. The CDR3 totals 15 residues. Germline CDR1 is MNHGY and CDR2 is SAAAGT. With 5 bases clipped from V and 5 bases from J, the junction kept 8 bases outside the gene matches.

This chain uses TRBV7-6 with TRBJ2-7, with TRBD2 matching 15 bases. The CDR3 is made up of 16 amino acids. After removal of 1 base from V and 2 bases from J, the junction contained 0 bases not matched to a gene. Germline V lookup: CDR1 SGHVS, CDR2 FNYEAQ. DNA for the CDR3: TGTGCCAGCAGCTTAGGGACTAGCGGGGGGGCCTACGAGCAGTACTTC. Amino acid sequence: CASSLGTSGGAYEQYF.

This clone was recorded once. V gene TRBV19 combines with J gene TRBJ2-3; TRBD1 is a possible D gene (6 bases). The CDR3 has 14 residues. V lost 8 bases to trimming and J lost 4 bases, with 16 bases between them. Germline lookup yields CDR1 LNHDA and CDR2 SQIVND (reference sequence). For the CDR3, the DNA is TGTGCCAGTCGAACAGGGCCCTTATCAGATACGCAGTATTTT. It translates to CASRTGPLSDTQYF.

This clone has just a few counts. The genes are TRBV6-8 and TRBJ1-1, with 8 bases aligning to TRBD1. This CDR3 contains 14 residues. The ends lost 8 bases at V and 0 bases at J; junction bases unmatched: 5. Looked up from germline, CDR1 is MNHGY and CDR2 is SAAAGT. CDR3 sequence reads: CASLTGDVNTEAFF. CDR3 DNA sequence: TGTGCCAGCTTGACAGGGGACGTGAACACTGAAGCTTTCTTT.

The rearrangement joins TRBV5-1 to TRBJ2-2, with TRBD1 as a possible D gene (6 bases). Germline values: CDR1 SGHRS, CDR2 YFSETQ. The V end lost 0 bases, the J end lost 4 bases, and 13 bases lay between the germline ends. The CDR3 runs 16 residues. CDR3 sequence: CASSLAGQRSTGELFF. The CDR3 region has the DNA TGCGCCAGCAGCTTGGCCGGACAGCGTAGCACCGGGGAGCTGTTTTTT.

This clone is categorized as medium-sized. The V and J genes are TRBV6-8 and TRBJ2-7; tentative D call: TRBD1 (5 bases). V was cut by 6 bases and J by 5 bases, with 11 bases left in between. Looked up from germline, CDR1 is MNHGY and CDR2 is SAAAGT. This CDR3 contains 12 residues. The CDR3 nucleotides read TGTGCCAGCAGCAAAGGACACAACGAGCAGTACTTC. Its protein product is CASSKGHNEQYF.

This clone was counted between two and nine times. V and J are TRBV6-8 and TRBJ2-2; TRBD2 aligns across 7 bases. CDR1 and CDR2 from the germline V gene are MNHGY and SAAAGT. This CDR3 comprises 13 residues. After removal of 5 bases from V and 7 bases from J, the junction contained 4 bases not matched to a gene. The CDR3 nucleotides read TGTGCCAGCAGTGGGAGGGGAGGCGGGGAGCTGTTTTTT. Amino acid sequence: CASSGRGGGELFF.

The V call is TRBV7-6, the J call TRBJ2-2; 10 bases are shared with TRBD1. The CDR3 extends over 15 amino acids. Germline CDR1 and CDR2: SGHVS and FNYEAQ. The ends lost 2 bases at V and 5 bases at J; junction bases unmatched: 2. CDR3 region: CASSLRTGGTGELFF. The CDR3, as DNA: TGTGCCAGCAGCTTACGGACAGGGGGGACCGGGGAGCTGTTTTTT.

The rearrangement uses TRBV11-3 and TRBJ1-4; the D gene is possibly TRBD1 (5 bases). The germline CDR1 and CDR2 sequences are SGHNT and YENEEA. V was cut by 6 bases and J by 2 bases, with 13 bases left in between. The CDR3 length is 15 residues. CDR3 nucleotide sequence: TGTGCCAGCAGGGGTTGGGGCGCGACTAATGAAAAACTGTTTTTT. Translation: CASRGWGATNEKLFF.

By sample share, this clone is hyperexpanded. This sequence joins TRBV11-3 and TRBJ1-4, with TRBD1 matching 7 bases. Germline-derived CDR1 and CDR2 are SGHNT and YENEEA. J was trimmed by 5 bases and V by 0 bases; bases with no gene match: 3. The CDR3 has 15 amino acids. CDR3 nucleotides: TGTGCCAGCAGCTTAGAGGCAGGGGGAAATGAAAAACTGTTTTTT. Encoded protein: CASSLEAGGNEKLFF.

This clone was seen more than once but under ten times. This chain joins TRBV28 and TRBJ1-5, with unresolved D. Deletions cut 1 base from V and 2 bases from J, with 9 bases between. Germline lookup yields CDR1 MDHEN and CDR2 SYDVKM. This CDR3 contains 15 residues. The CDR3 nucleotides are TGTGCCAGCAGTTTATCCCCCGAGGGCAATCAGCCCCAGCATTTT. Protein sequence: CASSLSPEGNQPQHF.

This chain links TRBV6-8 with TRBJ2-3; maybe TRBD2 (5 bases). The ends were cut back, 0 bases at V and 6 bases at J, with 13 bases in the middle. Germline V lookup: CDR1 MNHGY, CDR2 SAAAGT. This CDR3 spans 15 amino acids. DNA for the CDR3: TGTGCCAGCAGTTACTCGGGTCTCGGGGTTGATACGCAGTATTTT. It translates to CASSYSGLGVDTQYF.

This clone has just a few counts. Relative to the germline gene, one junction end is altered; a read error may explain this. J is TRBJ2-7 and V is TRBV15; 11 positions match TRBD1. The CDR3 totals 17 residues. Germline-derived CDR1 and CDR2 are LNHNV and YYDKDF (reference sequence). The CDR3 DNA is TGTGCCAGCAGCCCCCCCTGGACAGGGGGCATCACCTACGAGCAGTACTTC. Encoded protein: CASSPPWTGGITYEQYF. Drawing the rest from reference TRBV15 and TRBJ2-7, the complete variable domain is DAMVIQNPRYQVTQFGKPVTLSCSQTLNHNVMYWYQQKSSQAPKLLFHYYDKDFNNEADTPDNFQSRRPNTSFCFLDIRSPGLGDTAMYLCASSPPWTGGITYEQYFGPGTRLTVT.

This clone was detected a few times. J is TRBJ1-5 and V is TRBV28; 7 bases are shared with TRBD1. Looked up from germline, CDR1 is MDHEN and CDR2 is SYDVKM. The CDR3 has 15 residues. Trimming removed 3 bases from V and 7 bases from J; junction bases left unmatched: 9. This CDR3 reads CASSFQNRGGQPQHF. The CDR3 region has the DNA TGTGCCAGCAGTTTTCAGAACAGGGGAGGCCAGCCCCAGCATTTT. Variable domain in full (rest from reference TRBV28 and TRBJ1-5): DVKVTQSSRYLVKRTGEKVFLECVQDMDHENMFWYRQDPGLGLRLIYFSYDVKMKEKGDIPEGYSVSREKKERFSLILESASTNQTSMYLCASSFQNRGGQPQHFGDGTRLSIL.

This clone has more than one count but fewer than ten. The chain carries TRBV28 and TRBJ2-3, with D maybe TRBD1 (5 bases). Germline-derived CDR1 and CDR2 are MDHEN and SYDVKM. The V end lost 6 bases, the J end lost 1 base, and 14 bases lay between the germline ends. The CDR3 runs to 15 residues. The CDR3 region is CASRKPLGGTDTQYF. Written as DNA, the CDR3 is TGTGCCAGCAGAAAACCGCTAGGGGGCACAGATACGCAGTATTTT.

This clone was seen a few times. J is TRBJ1-4 and V is TRBV6-8; maybe TRBD1 (5 bases). Between the trimmed V and J ends, which lost 6 bases and 6 bases, there was a span of 14 bases. Germline V gene sequence: CDR1 MNHGY, CDR2 SAAAGT. The CDR3 extends over 14 amino acids. CDR3 sequence: CASRGSWGHEKLFF. DNA of the CDR3: TGTGCCAGCAGGGGGTCGTGGGGCCATGAAAAACTGTTTTTT.